This is a list of T cell receptor beta chains from one sample in a study of identical twins. MiXCR was run by TCRdb on the 5' RACE reads, yielding one entry per CDR3 protein. The profile covers 640,000 or so distinct CDR3 sequences, with 5.5% to 6.5% appearing a single time and approximately 2% taken by the ten largest. Sequences were obtained from naive T cells sorted from blood. All receptors derive from a man aged 18 to 29 in good health. Each CDR3 is given with its conserved first and last residue. Each record gives: D gene, J gene, clone size, V gene, CDR3 DNA, CDR3 protein. D genes are given only for firm matches. The size entry is marked missing in some rows and otherwise reads once, few, many or a size class.

NA	TRBJ2-5	few	TRBV4-2	TGTGCCAGCAGCCAACAGGGGGGTGGGGAAGAGACCCAGTACTTC	CASSQQGGGEETQYF
NA	TRBJ2-5	few	TRBV7-9	TGTGCCAGCGGGAAGGGGGGAGTAGAGACCCAGTACTTC	CASGKGGVETQYF
NA	TRBJ1-6	few	TRBV6-5	TGTGCCAGCAGTTACTCGGCCGGGAATTCACCCCTCCACTTT	CASSYSAGNSPLHF
NA	TRBJ2-1	few	TRBV6-1	TGTGCCAGCAGTGAAGCGGGACGTAGAGGTGAGCAGTTCTTC	CASSEAGRRGEQFF
TRBD1	TRBJ1-5	few	TRBV6-5	TGTGCCAGCAGTTACTTCGACAGGGTAGGTAGAAGCAATCAGCCCCAGCATTTT	CASSYFDRVGRSNQPQHF
TRBD1	TRBJ1-2	many	TRBV12-3/TRBV12-4	TGTGCCAGCAGGAGCTCCCCGACCTGGACAGGGGTTAACTATGGCTACACCTTC	CASRSSPTWTGVNYGYTF
NA	TRBJ1-1	few	TRBV6-6	TGTGCCAGCAGTTACGGTGTCAGGGAAGCTTTCTTT	CASSYGVREAFF
NA	TRBJ2-1	NA	TRBV7-6	TGTGCCAGCAGCCCTCAAGCGGGCTCATCCTACAATGAGCAGTTCTTC	CASSPQAGSSYNEQFF
NA	TRBJ2-5	NA	TRBV7-3	TGTGCCAGCAGCTCCCTTGGACAGAACCAAGAGACCCAGTACTTC	CASSSLGQNQETQYF
NA	TRBJ2-7	many	TRBV5-1	TGCGCCAGCCGCCCTACCACGAACAGGGAGGTCCACGAGCAGTACTTC	CASRPTTNREVHEQYF
NA	TRBJ2-7	NA	TRBV7-9	TGTGCCAGCAGCTTAGTATCCCGCGAGCAGTACTTC	CASSLVSREQYF
TRBD2	TRBJ2-5	NA	TRBV20-1	TGCAGTGAGGTCTTAGCGGGACAAGAGACCCAGTACTTC	CSEVLAGQETQYF
NA	TRBJ1-4	NA	TRBV20-1	TGCAGTGCTTTTTCCACTCAGGGACTTAATGAAAAACTGTTTTTT	CSAFSTQGLNEKLFF
NA	TRBJ1-1	many	TRBV5-1	TGCGCCAGCAGCTTGGAGTCCGATAACTCTGAAGCTTTCTTT	CASSLESDNSEAFF
NA	TRBJ2-1	many	TRBV12-3/TRBV12-4	TGTGCCAGCAGCCAAACTAGAGCCTACAATGAGCAGTTCTTC	CASSQTRAYNEQFF
NA	TRBJ1-4	few	TRBV6-1	TGTGCCAGCACCGCGCAGGGTGGAGAAAAACTGTTTTTT	CASTAQGGEKLFF
NA	TRBJ2-1	many	TRBV6-2/TRBV6-3	TGTGCCAGCAGTTACCCAGGGACCTTAGACTCCTACAATGAGCAGTTCTTC	CASSYPGTLDSYNEQFF
TRBD2	TRBJ2-1	few	TRBV20-1	TGCAGTGCTAGTGGGACTAGCGGGTGGGATGAGCAGTTCTTC	CSASGTSGWDEQFF
NA	TRBJ2-1	many	TRBV4-1	TGCGCCAGCAGCCAAGAACGGCTCAATGAGCAGTTCTTC	CASSQERLNEQFF
NA	TRBJ1-1	NA	TRBV12-3/TRBV12-4	TGTGCCAGCAGTTCATCTCAGGCTGAAGCTTTCTTT	CASSSSQAEAFF
TRBD2	TRBJ2-7	many	TRBV7-2	TGTGCCAGCAGCAGGACTAGCGGGGCCTACGAGCAGTACTTC	CASSRTSGAYEQYF
TRBD1	TRBJ2-3	few	TRBV25-1	TGTGCCAGCAGCGGAACCGGGACAGGGACAAGAGATACGCAGTATTTT	CASSGTGTGTRDTQYF
TRBD1	TRBJ1-5	NA	TRBV12-3/TRBV12-4	TGTGCCAGCAGTGGGACAGGGGCATTTCAGCCCCAGCATTTT	CASSGTGAFQPQHF